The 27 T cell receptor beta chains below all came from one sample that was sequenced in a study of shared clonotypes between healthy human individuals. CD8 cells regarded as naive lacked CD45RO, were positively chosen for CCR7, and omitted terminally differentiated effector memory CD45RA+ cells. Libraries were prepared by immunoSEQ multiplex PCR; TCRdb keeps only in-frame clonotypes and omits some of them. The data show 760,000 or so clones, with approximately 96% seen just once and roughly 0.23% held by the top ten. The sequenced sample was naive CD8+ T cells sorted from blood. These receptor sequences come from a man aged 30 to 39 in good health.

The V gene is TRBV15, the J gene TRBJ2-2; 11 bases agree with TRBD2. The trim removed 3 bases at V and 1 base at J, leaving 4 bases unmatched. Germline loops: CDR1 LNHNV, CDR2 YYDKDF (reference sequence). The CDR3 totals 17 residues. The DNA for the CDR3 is TGTGCCACCAGCAGGTCGGGACTAGCGGTGAACACCGGGGAGCTGTTTTTT. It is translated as CATSRSGLAVNTGELFF.

The CDR3 loop reads CASTFFLDTIYF. The CDR3 nucleotides are TGTGCCAGCACCTTCTTTTTAGACACCATATATTTT. The V gene is TRBV2, the J gene TRBJ1-3; no firm D call. The CDR3 is 12 residues long. V was shortened by 7 bases and J by 8 bases, with 12 bases between the two germline ends. From germline, CDR1 is SNHLY and CDR2 FYNNEI.

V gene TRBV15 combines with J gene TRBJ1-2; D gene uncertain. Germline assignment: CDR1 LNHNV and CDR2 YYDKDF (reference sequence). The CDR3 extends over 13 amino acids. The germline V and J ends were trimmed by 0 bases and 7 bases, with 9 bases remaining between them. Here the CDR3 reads CATSRDGVTGYTF. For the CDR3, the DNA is TGTGCCACCAGCAGAGATGGCGTCACTGGCTACACCTTC.

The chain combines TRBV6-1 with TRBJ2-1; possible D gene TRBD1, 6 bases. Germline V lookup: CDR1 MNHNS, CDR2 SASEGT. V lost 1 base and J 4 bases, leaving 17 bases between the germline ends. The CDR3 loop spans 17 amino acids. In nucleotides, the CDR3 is TGTGCCAGCAGTGAAGGCCGAGGACAGAGGATATACAATGAGCAGTTCTTC. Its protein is CASSEGRGQRIYNEQFF.

The DNA for the CDR3 is TGTGCCAGCAACCTAGCCGGGACAAGATTGAGCACAGATACGCAGTATTTT. Translating gives CASNLAGTRLSTDTQYF. V usage is TRBV7-2 and J usage is TRBJ2-3, with D maybe TRBD1 (6 bases). The CDR3 contains 17 residues. Trimming removed 7 bases at V and 0 bases at J, with 20 bases between. The germline V gene has CDR1 SGHTA and CDR2 FQGNSA.

The CDR3 sequence is CASSWPGGFGYTF. CDR3 in DNA: TGTGCCAGCAGTTGGCCAGGGGGCTTTGGCTACACCTTC. The genes are TRBV27 and TRBJ1-2, with TRBD1 identical over 8 bases. The trim removed 4 bases at V and 7 bases at J, leaving 5 bases unmatched. Germline CDR1 and CDR2: MNHEY and SMNVEV (reference sequence). The CDR3 totals 13 residues.

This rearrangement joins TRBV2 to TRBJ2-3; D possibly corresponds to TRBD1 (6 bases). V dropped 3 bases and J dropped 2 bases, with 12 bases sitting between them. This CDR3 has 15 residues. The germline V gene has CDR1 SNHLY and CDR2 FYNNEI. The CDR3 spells CASSDPGQHTDTQYF. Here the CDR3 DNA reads TGTGCCAGCAGTGACCCGGGACAACACACAGATACGCAGTATTTT.

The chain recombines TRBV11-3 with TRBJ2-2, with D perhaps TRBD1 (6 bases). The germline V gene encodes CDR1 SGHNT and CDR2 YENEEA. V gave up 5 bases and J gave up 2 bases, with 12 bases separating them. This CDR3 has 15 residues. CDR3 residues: CASSRTALNTGELFF. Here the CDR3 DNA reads TGTGCCAGCAGCCGGACAGCGCTAAACACCGGGGAGCTGTTTTTT.

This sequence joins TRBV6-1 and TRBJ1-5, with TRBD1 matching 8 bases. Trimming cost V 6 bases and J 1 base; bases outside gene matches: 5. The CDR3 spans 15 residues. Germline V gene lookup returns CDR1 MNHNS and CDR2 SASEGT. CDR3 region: CASSLDRVSNQPQHF. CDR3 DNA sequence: TGTGCCAGCAGCCTGGACAGGGTAAGCAATCAGCCCCAGCATTTT.

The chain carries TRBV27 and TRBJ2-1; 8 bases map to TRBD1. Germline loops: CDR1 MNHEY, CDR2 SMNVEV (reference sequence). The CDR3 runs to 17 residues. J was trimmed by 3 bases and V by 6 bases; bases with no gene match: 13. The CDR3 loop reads CASSPGTGPSLYNEQFF. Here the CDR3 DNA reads TGTGCCAGCAGCCCCGGGACAGGTCCGTCCCTCTACAATGAGCAGTTCTTC.

The CDR3 DNA is TGCAGCGTTGGCGGGACACCACGATATGACACAGATACGCAGTATTTT. It yields the protein CSVGGTPRYDTDTQYF. V is TRBV29-1 and J is TRBJ2-3; D is possibly TRBD1 or TRBD2 (6 bases each). Looked up from germline, CDR1 is SQVTM and CDR2 is ANQGSEA. This CDR3 spans 16 amino acids. With 4 bases removed from V and 2 bases from J, the gap between germline ends came to 19 bases.

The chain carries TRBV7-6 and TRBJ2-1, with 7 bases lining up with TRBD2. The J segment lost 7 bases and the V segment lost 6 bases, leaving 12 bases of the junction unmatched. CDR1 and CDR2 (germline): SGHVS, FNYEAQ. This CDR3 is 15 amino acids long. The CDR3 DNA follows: TGTGCCAGCAGACCGAGCGGGACCAATCGAAATGAGCAGTTCTTC. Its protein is CASRPSGTNRNEQFF. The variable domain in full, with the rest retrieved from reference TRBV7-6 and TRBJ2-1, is GAGVSQSPRYKVTKRGQDVALRCDPISGHVSLYWYRQALGQGPEFLTYFNYEAQQDKSGLPNDRFSAERPEGSISTLTIQRTEQRDSAMYRCASRPSGTNRNEQFFGPGTRLTVL.

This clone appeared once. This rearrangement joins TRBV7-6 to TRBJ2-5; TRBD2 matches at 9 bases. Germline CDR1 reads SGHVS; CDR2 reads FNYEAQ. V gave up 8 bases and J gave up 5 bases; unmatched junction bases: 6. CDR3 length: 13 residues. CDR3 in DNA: TGTGCCAGCTTAGCGGGAGTAGAGGAGACCCAGTACTTC. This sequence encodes CASLAGVEETQYF.

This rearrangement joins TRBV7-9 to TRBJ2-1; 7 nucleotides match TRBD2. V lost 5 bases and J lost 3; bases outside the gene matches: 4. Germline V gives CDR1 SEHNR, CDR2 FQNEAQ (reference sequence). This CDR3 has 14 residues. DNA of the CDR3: TGTGCCAGCAGCCCTCGGGAGGTCTACAATGAGCAGTTCTTC. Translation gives CASSPREVYNEQFF.

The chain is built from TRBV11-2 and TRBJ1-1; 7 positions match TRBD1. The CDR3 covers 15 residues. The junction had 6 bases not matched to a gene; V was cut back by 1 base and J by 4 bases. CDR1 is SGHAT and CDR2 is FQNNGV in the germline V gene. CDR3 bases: TGTGCCAGCAGCTTAGGACCGTCAGGGGGCACTGAAGCTTTCTTT. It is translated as CASSLGPSGGTEAFF.

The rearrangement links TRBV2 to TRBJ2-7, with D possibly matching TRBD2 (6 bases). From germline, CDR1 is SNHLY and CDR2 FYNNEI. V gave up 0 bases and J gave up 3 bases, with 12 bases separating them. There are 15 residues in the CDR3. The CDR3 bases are TGTGCCAGCAGTGAAGCCCAAGAGCGGGTCTACGAGCAGTACTTC. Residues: CASSEAQERVYEQYF.

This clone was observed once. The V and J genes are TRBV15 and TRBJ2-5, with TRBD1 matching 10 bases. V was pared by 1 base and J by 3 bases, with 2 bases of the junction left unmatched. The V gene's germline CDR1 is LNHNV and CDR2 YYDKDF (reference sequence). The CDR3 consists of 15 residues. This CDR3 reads CATSRGTGGKETQYF. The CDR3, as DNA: TGTGCCACCAGCAGAGGGACAGGGGGTAAAGAGACCCAGTACTTC.

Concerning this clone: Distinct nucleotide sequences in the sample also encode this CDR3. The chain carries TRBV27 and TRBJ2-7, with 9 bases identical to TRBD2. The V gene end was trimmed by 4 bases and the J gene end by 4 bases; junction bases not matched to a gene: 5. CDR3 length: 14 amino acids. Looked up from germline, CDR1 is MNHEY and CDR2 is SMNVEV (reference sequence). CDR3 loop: CASSSLAGVYEQYF. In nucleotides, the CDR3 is TGTGCCAGCAGTTCGTTAGCGGGAGTGTACGAGCAGTACTTC.

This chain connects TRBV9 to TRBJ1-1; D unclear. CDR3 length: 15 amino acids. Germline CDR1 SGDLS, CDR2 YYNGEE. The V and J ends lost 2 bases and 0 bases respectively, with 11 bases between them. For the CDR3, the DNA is TGTGCCAGCAGCGTGAGGCCAGAGATGAACACTGAAGCTTTCTTT. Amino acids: CASSVRPEMNTEAFF.

The CDR3 spells CASSPTSGDPDTQYF. The CDR3 DNA follows: TGTGCCAGTAGTCCGACTAGCGGGGACCCAGATACGCAGTATTTT. The genes are TRBV19 and TRBJ2-3; TRBD2 agrees at 11 bases. This CDR3 region has 15 residues. In germline, CDR1 is LNHDA, CDR2 SQIVND (reference sequence). Trimming removed 5 bases from V and 4 bases from J; junction bases left unmatched: 5.

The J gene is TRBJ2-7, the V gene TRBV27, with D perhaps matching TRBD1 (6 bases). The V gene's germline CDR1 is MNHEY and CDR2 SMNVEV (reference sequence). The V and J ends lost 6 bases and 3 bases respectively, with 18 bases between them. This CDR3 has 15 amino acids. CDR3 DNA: TGTGCCAGCAGGTACAGGGCCCTAAGCCGCTACGAGCAGTACTTC. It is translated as CASRYRALSRYEQYF.

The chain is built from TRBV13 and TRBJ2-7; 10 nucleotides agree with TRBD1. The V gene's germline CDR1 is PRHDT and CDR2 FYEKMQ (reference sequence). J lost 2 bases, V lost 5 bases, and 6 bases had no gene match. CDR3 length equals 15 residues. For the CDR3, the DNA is TGTGCCAGCAGCCCACGAGGACAGGGGGCCTACGAGCAGTACTTC. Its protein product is CASSPRGQGAYEQYF.

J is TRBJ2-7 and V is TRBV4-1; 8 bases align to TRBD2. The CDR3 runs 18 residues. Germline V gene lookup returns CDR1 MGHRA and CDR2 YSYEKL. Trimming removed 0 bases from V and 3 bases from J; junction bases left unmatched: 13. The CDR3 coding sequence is TGCGCCAGCAGCCAAGATCTTATAGAGCGGGAGATCTACTACGAGCAGTACTTC. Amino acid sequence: CASSQDLIEREIYYEQYF.

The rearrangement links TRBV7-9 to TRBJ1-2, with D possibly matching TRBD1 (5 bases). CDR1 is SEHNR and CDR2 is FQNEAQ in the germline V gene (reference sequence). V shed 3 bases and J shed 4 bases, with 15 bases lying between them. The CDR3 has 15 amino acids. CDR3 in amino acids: CASSFLGRDGYGYTF. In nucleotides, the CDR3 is TGTGCCAGCAGCTTTCTAGGCAGGGACGGCTATGGCTACACCTTC.

The CDR3 reads CASSPLTSGRYEQYF. DNA of the CDR3: TGTGCCAGCAGTCCCCTGACTAGCGGGAGGTACGAGCAGTACTTC. The chain recombines TRBV28 with TRBJ2-7; 13 bases map to TRBD2. Germline lookup yields CDR1 MDHEN and CDR2 SYDVKM. J was trimmed by 4 bases and V by 5 bases; bases with no gene match: 5. The length of the CDR3 is 15 residues.

The chain's CDR3 is CASSPLQGAGGLTRGYTF. In DNA form, the CDR3 reads TGTGCCAGCAGCCCCCTCCAAGGGGCGGGGGGTCTGACAAGGGGCTACACCTTC. The rearrangement uses TRBV7-8 and TRBJ1-2; possibly TRBD1 for D (5 bases). Germline assignment: CDR1 SGHVS and CDR2 FQNEAQ. The ends were cut back, 5 bases at V and 8 bases at J, with 30 bases in the middle. This CDR3 has 18 amino acids. The whole variable domain, filled in from reference TRBV7-8 and TRBJ1-2, reads GAGVSQSPRYKVAKRGQDVALRCDPISGHVSLFWYQQALGQGPEFLTYFQNEAQLDKSGLPSDRFFAERPEGSVSTLKIQRTQQEDSAVYLCASSPLQGAGGLTRGYTFGSGTRLTVV.

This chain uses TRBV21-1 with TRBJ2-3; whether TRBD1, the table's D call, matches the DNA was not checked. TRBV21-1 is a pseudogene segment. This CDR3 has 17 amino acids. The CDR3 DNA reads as TGTGCCAGCAGCAAAGGGAGGGACAGCGATAGCACAGATACGCAGTATTTT. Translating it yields CASSKGRDSDSTDTQYF.